The clone carrying this T cell receptor beta chain showed up just a few times. Its specificity is unknown. This sample was included in a study of beta chain features in type 1 diabetes. Study conclusions and caveats: A moderate, significant TCRB CDR3 shortening appeared in type 1 diabetes across four CD4+ subsets.

Trimming shortened V by 0 bases and J by 0 bases, and 13 bases separated the two germline ends. Germline lookup yields CDR1 GTSNPN and CDR2 SVGIG (reference sequence). The CDR3 contains 16 residues. Investigators reverse transcribed all isolated RNA, so they sequenced expressed TCRB transcripts. The data were produced by immunoSEQ multiplex PCR, yet TCRdb's version contains in-frame clones alone and is incomplete. In the table there are about 650,000 clones, around an eighth of which are singletons. Without exception, sorted populations had purity beyond 95%. Sequenced sample: naive CD4+ T cells from blood. This chain connects TRBV30 to TRBJ2-3, with D unclear. This receptor was taken from a man aged 30 to 39 with type 1 diabetes. The CDR3 reads CAWSVHQTYSTDTQYF. CDR3 bases: TGTGCCTGGAGTGTACACCAGACGTACAGCACAGATACGCAGTATTTT.